The next 3 T cell receptor beta chains were all read from a single sample in a study of blood T cells in healthy people across ages. Next came a second PCR, run for roughly 6 to 11 cycles, which used a sample-barcoded 5' primer along with a J-beta primer mix. TCRdb fed the 5' RACE reads into MiXCR, producing one record per CDR3 protein. The sample shows 600,000 or so distinct CDR3 sequences, around 48% of them seen only once. The sample consisted of blood. Receptor source: a man older than 75 in good health.

The chain carries TRBV7-9 and TRBJ1-2, with D maybe TRBD1 (5 bases). The CDR3 is made up of 14 amino acids. The V end was cut by 5 bases, the J end by 2 bases, with 12 bases between. The germline gives CDR1 SEHNR, CDR2 FQNEAQ (reference sequence). CDR3 DNA sequence: TGTGCCAGCAGCGGGGACCTCAAAAACTATGGCTACACCTTC. Its translation is CASSGDLKNYGYTF. Combining the CDR3 with reference TRBV7-9 and TRBJ1-2 gives the whole variable domain DTGVSQNPRHKITKRGQNVTFRCDPISEHNRLYWYRQTLGQGPEFLTYFQNEAQLEKSRLLSDRFSAERPKGSFSTLEIQRTEQGDSAMYLCASSGDLKNYGYTFGSGTRLTVV.

This clonotype was observed a handful of times. A much more abundant neighbour one base away suggests this may be a read error. The genes are TRBV6-5 and TRBJ2-5, with TRBD2 identical over 11 bases. The CDR3 consists of 15 residues. CDR1 MNHEY and CDR2 SVGAGI come from the germline V gene. Trimming cost V 6 bases and J 11 bases; bases outside gene matches: 14. The CDR3 nucleotides are TGTGCCAGCAGGCCCGCTAGCGGGAGGAACAATGAGCAGTACTTC. Its translation: CASRPASGRNNEQYF.

In its sample, this clonotype was seen a few times. The chain employs TRBV7-9 and TRBJ2-6, with 8 bases fitting TRBD1. Germline CDR1 reads SEHNR; CDR2 reads FQNEAQ (reference sequence). V dropped 4 bases and J dropped 0; count of bases not matched to a gene: 5. There are 17 residues in the CDR3. This CDR3 reads CASSSTGARSGANVLTF. CDR3 nucleotide sequence: TGTGCCAGCAGCTCGACAGGGGCGCGCTCTGGGGCCAACGTCCTGACTTTC. The entire variable domain, with the rest obtained from reference TRBV7-9 and TRBJ2-6, is as follows: DTGVSQNPRHKITKRGQNVTFRCDPISEHNRLYWYRQTLGQGPEFLTYFQNEAQLEKSRLLSDRFSAERPKGSFSTLEIQRTEQGDSAMYLCASSSTGARSGANVLTFGAGSRLTVL.